The text below deals with one TCR beta chain. Its target antigen remains unknown. No base-level quality is on record; no much larger clone is a single base apart. The sample is drawn from a study of shared clonotypes between healthy human individuals (dated by TCRdb to 2020 to 2021). Some background on the complete study: The cohort comprised two women and a few men aged 18 to 49 years. Per donor, leukapheresis produced somewhere between about 0.94 and 10 billion PBMCs. To estimate repertoire size and how much clonotype sharing occurs between individuals, the study deeply sequenced the blood TCR repertoires of five healthy adults. For each donor, CD4 naive and CD4 memory were each run on three plates, CD8 naive on two plates, and CD8 memory on one plate. Libraries were prepared and TCR repertoires were sequenced by different laboratories using diverse techniques, in order to increase sequencing depth and limit assay-specific biases. The study at large found these results: Because the study included only a small number of donors, the genetic and exposure-history diversity represented was limited. Higher generation probabilities were observed for clonotypes shared by all four sorted-subset donors than for non-shared clonotypes. Incomplete sequencing was indicated by rarefaction of sorted-subset datasets, despite the large sequencing depth. Sampling was restricted to blood, and TCR repertoires in tissues likely differ from the TCR repertoires found in blood. Naive subsets generally had larger estimated clonotype richness than memory subsets did. Sharing across several donors was observed for around 4.8% of naive CD4, about 4% of naive CD8, about 2.5% of memory CD4, and roughly 0.4% of memory CD8 clonotypes. Pairwise subsampling indicated that sequencing depth was expected to affect the degree of clonotype sharing among donors.

Donors were healthy HIV-negative adults with no recently reported acute infections or vaccinations. Only Caucasian adults living in Nashville, Tennessee, USA were represented among the donors. Magnetic negative selection was used to enrich CD4+ T cells, after which naive cells were positively selected on CD45RA and the negative fraction became the memory subset. Blood was obtained by leukapheresis, after which PBMCs were separated by Ficoll-Histopaque density gradient centrifugation and cryopreserved in liquid nitrogen vapor phase. Purity and quantity of every magnetically sorted T cell population were checked by analytical flow cytometry. Genomic DNA was isolated from every sorted fraction and measured by UV absorbance on a Nanodrop 2000c. V is cut back by 1 base and J by 10 bases, with 7 bases in the junction unmatched. The CDR3 runs 15 residues from the cysteine to the phenylalanine. The kept DNA is CDR3 alone, 45 bases in frame from the first base. Via the germline V gene, CDR1 is SGHDT and CDR2 YYEEEE.

TCR CDR3 regions were amplified from genomic DNA by multiplex PCR using the deep immunoSEQ assay. Genomic DNA extracted from each cell subset was distributed evenly over all wells of several immunoSEQ 96-well plates, and each plate served as one replicate. For sorted subsets, each replicate PCR was loaded with 200 ng genomic DNA, equivalent to some 31,000 T cell genomes. The purified libraries were quantified using a Qubit 3.0 fluorometer, sized with a Bioanalyzer 2100, and then quantified again using the KAPA Library Quantification kit. A separate single-read 150-cycle Illumina NextSeq 550 flow cell was used to sequence each immunoSEQ 96-well plate. The original methods were these. Because the immunoSEQ output included only junctional sequences and no quality scores, the filtering could not be the same as the filtering used for full-length reads. To assign V/J genes and CDR3, sequences were annotated against IMGT germline references using PyIR, a Python wrapper for IgBLAST v1.9. Any read was removed if the V/J assignment was weak (E-value above 1e-6), the CDR3 was missing, or the read contained stop codons, out-of-frame junctions, or ambiguous translated residues. V3J clonotypes were defined as sequences sharing an identical inferred V gene, J gene, and CDR3 amino acid sequence. Percentage overlap between repertoires was calculated by dividing the number of shared unique clonotypes by the size of the smaller repertoire. RTK rarefaction, the Chao1 estimator, and Recon v2.1 estimates of unobserved clonotypes were used to assess repertoire richness. Generation probabilities for all TCRbeta clonotypes obtained by the gDNA method from four donors were computed using OLGA. TCRdb carries this immuneACCESS record with in-frame sequences only. Its versions omit some clonotypes, under half of them owing to an unresolved V gene in the studies checked, with the rest unexplained. The V and J calls and clone size come from that table; D and trimming were worked out from the DNA. This sample lists some 2,100,000 clones; more than 90% were detected once. Jointly, the top ten make up less than 0.15% of the sample.

The chain links TRBV5-6 with TRBJ1-6, and 8 junctional nucleotides match TRBD1. The sequenced sample consisted of naive CD4+ T cells sorted from blood. Reading the label with the study, this specimen's cell subset or site is: CD45RA+ positively selected. The receptor's source is a man aged 18 to 29 in good health. This receptor carries the CDR3 CASSLWGRGQSPLHF. The DNA is as follows: TGTGCCAGCAGCTTGTGGGGCAGGGGGCAATCACCCCTCCACTTT.